The rows below give T cell receptor beta chains drawn from one sample of a study of T cells in Graves' hyperthyroidism and ophthalmopathy. TCRdb analysed the multiplex PCR reads with MiXCR anew, one entry per CDR3 protein. The sample lists around 270,000 distinct CDR3 sequences; roughly a fifth were seen once. The sequenced sample was blood. Every receptor here comes from a middle-aged man with Graves' ophthalmopathy. Both conserved end residues are part of each CDR3. The D gene is left open where the match is weak. Clone size, where shown, is once, few, many, or a class for clones that have expanded.

cdr3_length: 14; v_call: TRBV10-2; j_call: TRBJ2-7; d_call: .; clone_size: .; cdr3_aa: CASSDSFRSYEQYF; cdr3_nt: TGCGCCAGCAGTGACAGCTTTCGCTCCTACGAGCAGTACTTC
cdr3_length: 11; v_call: TRBV6-5; j_call: TRBJ2-7; d_call: .; clone_size: .; cdr3_aa: CASSSLGGQYF; cdr3_nt: TGTGCCAGCAGTTCCCTCGGGGGGCAGTACTTC
cdr3_length: 16; v_call: TRBV10-1; j_call: TRBJ2-7; d_call: TRBD2; clone_size: few; cdr3_aa: CASSESPGLGSYEQYF; cdr3_nt: TGCGCCAGCAGTGAGTCCCCGGGACTAGGCTCCTACGAGCAGTACTTC
cdr3_length: 16; v_call: TRBV6-1; j_call: TRBJ2-5; d_call: TRBD2; clone_size: .; cdr3_aa: CASIEASGRPQETQYF; cdr3_nt: TGTGCCAGCATCGAGGCTAGCGGGAGGCCCCAAGAGACCCAGTACTTC
cdr3_length: 13; v_call: TRBV6-1; j_call: TRBJ2-5; d_call: .; clone_size: many; cdr3_aa: CASSDFEGQTQYF; cdr3_nt: TGTGCCAGCAGTGATTTCGAGGGACAGACCCAGTACTTC
cdr3_length: 14; v_call: TRBV6-1; j_call: TRBJ1-5; d_call: .; clone_size: few; cdr3_aa: CASSSQRGDRPQHF; cdr3_nt: TGTGCCAGCAGCTCACAGAGAGGGGATCGGCCCCAGCATTTT
cdr3_length: 14; v_call: TRBV7-6; j_call: TRBJ2-1; d_call: .; clone_size: few; cdr3_aa: CASSLVGRHNEQFF; cdr3_nt: TGTGCCAGCAGCTTAGTTGGACGCCACAATGAGCAGTTCTTC
cdr3_length: 14; v_call: TRBV5-1; j_call: TRBJ2-7; d_call: TRBD2; clone_size: many; cdr3_aa: CASSGTSRTYEQYF; cdr3_nt: TGCGCCAGCAGCGGGACTAGCCGAACCTACGAGCAGTACTTC
cdr3_length: 14; v_call: TRBV20-1; j_call: TRBJ1-1; d_call: .; clone_size: few; cdr3_aa: CSVRETAMNTEAFF; cdr3_nt: TGCAGTGTCCGCGAAACAGCTATGAACACTGAAGCTTTCTTT
cdr3_length: 16; v_call: TRBV5-1; j_call: TRBJ2-3; d_call: .; clone_size: .; cdr3_aa: CASSLGSAGGTDTQYF; cdr3_nt: TGCGCCAGCAGCTTGGGCTCGGCAGGGGGCACAGATACGCAGTATTTT
cdr3_length: 15; v_call: TRBV27; j_call: TRBJ2-7; d_call: .; clone_size: few; cdr3_aa: CASSFIRERSYEQYF; cdr3_nt: TGTGCCAGCAGTTTTATCCGGGAAAGGTCCTACGAGCAGTACTTC
cdr3_length: 15; v_call: TRBV7-9; j_call: TRBJ2-1; d_call: .; clone_size: .; cdr3_aa: CASSPTVSAYNKQFF; cdr3_nt: TGTGCCAGCAGCCCCACCGTGTCGGCCTACAATAAGCAGTTCTTC
cdr3_length: 14; v_call: TRBV7-3; j_call: TRBJ2-7; d_call: TRBD2; clone_size: .; cdr3_aa: CASSWTSGYYEQYF; cdr3_nt: TGTGCCAGCAGTTGGACTAGCGGTTACTACGAGCAGTACTTC
cdr3_length: 17; v_call: TRBV28; j_call: TRBJ2-7; d_call: .; clone_size: many; cdr3_aa: CASSLIGRRADKYEQYF; cdr3_nt: TGTGCCAGCAGTTTGATTGGTAGGAGGGCCGATAAATACGAGCAGTACTTC
cdr3_length: 14; v_call: TRBV4-2; j_call: TRBJ2-7; d_call: TRBD1; clone_size: .; cdr3_aa: CASSQVQGAGEQYF; cdr3_nt: TGTGCCAGCAGCCAGGTACAGGGGGCGGGGGAGCAGTACTTC
cdr3_length: 15; v_call: TRBV3-1; j_call: TRBJ2-3; d_call: TRBD1; clone_size: many; cdr3_aa: CASSPRDRSTDTQYF; cdr3_nt: TGTGCCAGCAGCCCCCGGGACAGGTCCACAGATACGCAGTATTTT
cdr3_length: 16; v_call: TRBV7-3; j_call: TRBJ2-1; d_call: TRBD2; clone_size: many; cdr3_aa: CASSLMGGRKDTEQFF; cdr3_nt: TGTGCCAGCAGCCTCATGGGCGGGAGGAAGGACACTGAGCAGTTCTTC
cdr3_length: 14; v_call: TRBV7-9; j_call: TRBJ2-7; d_call: .; clone_size: few; cdr3_aa: CASSLGGGRGEQYF; cdr3_nt: TGTGCCAGCAGCTTAGGGGGCGGGCGCGGGGAGCAGTACTTC
cdr3_length: 18; v_call: TRBV3-1; j_call: TRBJ2-5; d_call: TRBD2; clone_size: .; cdr3_aa: CASSQEAIIAGGRETQYF; cdr3_nt: TGTGCCAGCAGCCAAGAGGCTATCATAGCGGGAGGGCGAGAGACCCAGTACTTC
cdr3_length: 15; v_call: TRBV3-1; j_call: TRBJ2-5; d_call: TRBD1; clone_size: once; cdr3_aa: CASTPGTGQQETQYF; cdr3_nt: TGTGCCAGCACCCCCGGGACAGGGCAACAAGAGACCCAGTACTTC
cdr3_length: 16; v_call: TRBV20-1; j_call: TRBJ2-4; d_call: TRBD1; clone_size: few; cdr3_aa: CSANSIDRAAKNIQYF; cdr3_nt: TGCAGTGCTAACTCCATCGACAGGGCTGCCAAAAACATTCAGTACTTC
cdr3_length: 13; v_call: TRBV7-3; j_call: TRBJ2-2; d_call: TRBD2; clone_size: .; cdr3_aa: CASSSTSAGELFF; cdr3_nt: TGTGCCAGCAGCTCCACTAGCGCGGGGGAGCTGTTTTTT
cdr3_length: 17; v_call: TRBV6-1; j_call: TRBJ2-3; d_call: .; clone_size: once; cdr3_aa: CASSESGRRPSTDTQYF; cdr3_nt: TGTGCCAGCAGTGAATCCGGTCGGAGGCCTAGCACAGATACGCAGTATTTT
cdr3_length: 13; v_call: TRBV5-1; j_call: TRBJ2-1; d_call: .; clone_size: many; cdr3_aa: CASSFFAGFEQFF; cdr3_nt: TGCGCCAGCAGCTTCTTCGCAGGGTTCGAGCAGTTCTTC
cdr3_length: 13; v_call: TRBV11-2; j_call: TRBJ2-5; d_call: .; clone_size: many; cdr3_aa: CASSLGLGETQYF; cdr3_nt: TGTGCCAGCAGCTTAGGGCTCGGTGAGACCCAGTACTTC
cdr3_length: 15; v_call: TRBV6-1; j_call: TRBJ2-1; d_call: TRBD2; clone_size: many; cdr3_aa: CASSTSGRMGNEQFF; cdr3_nt: TGTGCCAGCAGTACCAGCGGGAGAATGGGCAATGAGCAGTTCTTC
cdr3_length: 14; v_call: TRBV7-3; j_call: TRBJ2-3; d_call: .; clone_size: .; cdr3_aa: CSSSQDSSTDTQYF; cdr3_nt: TGTTCCAGCAGCCAGGACAGTAGCACAGATACGCAGTATTTT
cdr3_length: 14; v_call: TRBV24-1; j_call: TRBJ2-7; d_call: TRBD2; clone_size: .; cdr3_aa: CATGASSGSYEQYF; cdr3_nt: TGTGCCACCGGAGCTTCTAGCGGCTCCTACGAGCAGTACTTC
cdr3_length: 15; v_call: TRBV5-8; j_call: TRBJ2-7; d_call: TRBD2; clone_size: .; cdr3_aa: CASSPGGLRGGEQYF; cdr3_nt: TGTGCCAGCAGCCCTGGGGGACTCCGGGGGGGCGAGCAGTACTTC
cdr3_length: 14; v_call: TRBV28; j_call: TRBJ2-7; d_call: .; clone_size: .; cdr3_aa: CASSPWQGSCEQYF; cdr3_nt: TGTGCCAGCAGCCCATGGCAGGGGAGTTGCGAGCAGTACTTC
cdr3_length: 11; v_call: TRBV28; j_call: TRBJ2-7; d_call: .; clone_size: many; cdr3_aa: CASSIDRKQYF; cdr3_nt: TGTGCCAGCAGTATAGACAGAAAGCAGTACTTC
cdr3_length: 17; v_call: TRBV7-9; j_call: TRBJ1-3; d_call: TRBD1; clone_size: .; cdr3_aa: CASSNGPGQGTGNTIYF; cdr3_nt: TGTGCCAGCAGCAATGGACCGGGACAGGGAACTGGAAACACCATATATTTT
cdr3_length: 14; v_call: TRBV20-1; j_call: TRBJ2-1; d_call: .; clone_size: .; cdr3_aa: CSARGRGDHNEQFF; cdr3_nt: TGCAGTGCTAGAGGGAGGGGGGACCACAATGAGCAGTTCTTC
cdr3_length: 16; v_call: TRBV9; j_call: TRBJ2-3; d_call: .; clone_size: many; cdr3_aa: CASSTQSGTAADTQYF; cdr3_nt: TGTGCCAGCAGCACCCAGAGCGGAACCGCCGCAGATACGCAGTATTTT
cdr3_length: 15; v_call: TRBV5-1; j_call: TRBJ1-5; d_call: .; clone_size: .; cdr3_aa: CASSLGGVGNLPQHF; cdr3_nt: TGCGCCAGCAGCTTGGGAGGAGTGGGCAATCTGCCCCAGCATTTT
cdr3_length: 15; v_call: TRBV6-1; j_call: TRBJ2-7; d_call: TRBD1; clone_size: few; cdr3_aa: CASSPPDRLSYEQYF; cdr3_nt: TGTGCCAGCAGTCCTCCGGACAGGCTCTCCTACGAGCAGTACTTC
cdr3_length: 17; v_call: TRBV28; j_call: TRBJ2-3; d_call: .; clone_size: many; cdr3_aa: CASSLWSGSSNTDTQYF; cdr3_nt: TGTGCCAGCAGTTTGTGGTCAGGCTCCTCCAACACAGATACGCAGTATTTT
cdr3_length: 18; v_call: TRBV3-1; j_call: TRBJ2-7; d_call: TRBD1; clone_size: many; cdr3_aa: CASSQEPRDRDFRDEQYF; cdr3_nt: TGTGCCAGCAGCCAAGAACCACGGGACAGGGACTTTCGGGACGAGCAGTACTTC
cdr3_length: 14; v_call: TRBV11-2; j_call: TRBJ2-5; d_call: .; clone_size: once; cdr3_aa: CASSLEPGPETQYF; cdr3_nt: TGTGCCAGCAGCTTAGAGCCAGGGCCGGAGACCCAGTACTTC
cdr3_length: 17; v_call: TRBV28; j_call: TRBJ2-1; d_call: TRBD1; clone_size: many; cdr3_aa: CASSADPGQGINNEQFF; cdr3_nt: TGTGCCAGCAGTGCAGACCCGGGACAGGGGATCAACAATGAGCAGTTCTTC
cdr3_length: 14; v_call: TRBV27; j_call: TRBJ2-7; d_call: .; clone_size: few; cdr3_aa: CASSLRASAYEQYF; cdr3_nt: TGTGCCAGCAGTTTGCGGGCATCTGCCTACGAGCAGTACTTC
cdr3_length: 16; v_call: TRBV6-2/TRBV6-3; j_call: TRBJ1-3; d_call: .; clone_size: .; cdr3_aa: CASSYFQELSGNTIYF; cdr3_nt: TGTGCCAGCAGTTACTTCCAGGAGCTTTCTGGAAACACCATATATTTT
cdr3_length: 15; v_call: TRBV20-1; j_call: TRBJ2-7; d_call: TRBD2; clone_size: few; cdr3_aa: CSARIGTSGTYEQYF; cdr3_nt: TGCAGTGCTAGGATTGGGACTAGCGGAACCTACGAGCAGTACTTC
cdr3_length: 16; v_call: TRBV29-1; j_call: TRBJ1-4; d_call: .; clone_size: .; cdr3_aa: CSVRWTHEATNEKLFF; cdr3_nt: TGCAGCGTAAGATGGACCCATGAGGCAACTAATGAAAAACTGTTTTTT
cdr3_length: 16; v_call: TRBV6-6; j_call: TRBJ1-1; d_call: TRBD1; clone_size: few; cdr3_aa: CASSYSQGDENTEAFF; cdr3_nt: TGTGCCAGCAGTTACTCGCAGGGGGATGAGAACACTGAAGCTTTCTTT
cdr3_length: 14; v_call: TRBV28; j_call: TRBJ1-2; d_call: TRBD1; clone_size: few; cdr3_aa: CASTGTGGAGGYTF; cdr3_nt: TGTGCCAGCACCGGGACAGGGGGCGCGGGTGGCTACACCTTC
cdr3_length: 14; v_call: TRBV18; j_call: TRBJ1-1; d_call: .; clone_size: few; cdr3_aa: CASSPAAMNTEAFF; cdr3_nt: TGTGCCAGCTCACCAGCAGCTATGAACACTGAAGCTTTCTTT
cdr3_length: 12; v_call: TRBV3-1; j_call: TRBJ1-4; d_call: .; clone_size: many; cdr3_aa: CASSQEIGKLFF; cdr3_nt: TGTGCCAGCAGCCAAGAGATAGGAAAACTGTTTTTT